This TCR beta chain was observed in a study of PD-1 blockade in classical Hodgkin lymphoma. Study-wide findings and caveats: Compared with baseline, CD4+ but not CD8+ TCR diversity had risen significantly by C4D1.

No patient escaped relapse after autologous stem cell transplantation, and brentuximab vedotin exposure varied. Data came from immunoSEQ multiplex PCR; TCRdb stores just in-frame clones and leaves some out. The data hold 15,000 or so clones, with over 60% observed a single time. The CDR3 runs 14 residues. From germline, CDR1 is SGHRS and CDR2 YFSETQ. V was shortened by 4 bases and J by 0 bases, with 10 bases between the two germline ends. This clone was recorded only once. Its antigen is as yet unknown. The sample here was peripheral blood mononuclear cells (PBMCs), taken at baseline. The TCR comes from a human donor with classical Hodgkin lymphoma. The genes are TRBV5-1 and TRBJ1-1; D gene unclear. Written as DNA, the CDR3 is TGCGCCAGCAGCACTCAGACCATGAACACTGAAGCTTTCTTT. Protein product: CASSTQTMNTEAFF.